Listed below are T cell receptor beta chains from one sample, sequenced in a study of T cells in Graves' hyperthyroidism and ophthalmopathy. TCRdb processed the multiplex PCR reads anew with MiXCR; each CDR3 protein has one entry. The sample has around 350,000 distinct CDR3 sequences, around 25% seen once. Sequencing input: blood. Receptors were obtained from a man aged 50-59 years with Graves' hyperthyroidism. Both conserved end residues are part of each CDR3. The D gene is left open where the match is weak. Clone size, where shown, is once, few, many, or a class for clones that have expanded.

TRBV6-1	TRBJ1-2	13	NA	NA	TGCTCCTCCGGGACTGGCACTAACTATGGCTACACCTTC	CSSGTGTNYGYTF
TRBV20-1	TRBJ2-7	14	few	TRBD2	TGCAGTGCCCAATTTGCGGCGGGAGGCTACGAGCAGTACTTC	CSAQFAAGGYEQYF
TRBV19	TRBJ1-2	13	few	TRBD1	TGTGCCAGTAGCGGACAGGAAGGATATGGCTACACCTTC	CASSGQEGYGYTF
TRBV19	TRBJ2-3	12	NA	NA	TGTGCCAGTAGTATACAGGGGGATACGCAGTATTTT	CASSIQGDTQYF
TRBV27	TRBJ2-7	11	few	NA	TGTGCCAGCAGGGAAGGGTCCGAGCAGTACTTC	CASREGSEQYF
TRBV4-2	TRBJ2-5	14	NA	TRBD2	TGTGCCAGCAGCCAAGGGGGGGGCCAAGAGACCCAGTACTTC	CASSQGGGQETQYF
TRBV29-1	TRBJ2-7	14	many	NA	TGCAGCGTTGAGGGGGAGGAGAACTCCTACGAGCAGTACTTC	CSVEGEENSYEQYF
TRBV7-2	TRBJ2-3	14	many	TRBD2	TGTGCCAGCAGTACTAGCGGGAATCGAGATACGCAGTATTTT	CASSTSGNRDTQYF
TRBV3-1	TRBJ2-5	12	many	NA	TGTGCCAGCAGCCAGGTACAAGAGACCCAGTACTTC	CASSQVQETQYF
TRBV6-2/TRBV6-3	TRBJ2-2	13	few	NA	TGTGCCAGCAGTTACCGAGGGTCCGGGGAGCTGTTTTTT	CASSYRGSGELFF
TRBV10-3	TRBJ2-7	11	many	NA	TGTGCCATCGGGTCCGTCTACGAGCAGTACTTC	CAIGSVYEQYF
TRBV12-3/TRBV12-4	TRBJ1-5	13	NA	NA	TGTGCCAGCACAAGGGGGGCTGGTCAGCCCCAGCATTTT	CASTRGAGQPQHF
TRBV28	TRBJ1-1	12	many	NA	TGTGCCAGCAGTTCAGTATACACTGAAGCTTTCTTT	CASSSVYTEAFF
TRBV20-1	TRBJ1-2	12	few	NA	TGCAGTGCTAGGATCCAGAACTATGGCTACACCTTC	CSARIQNYGYTF
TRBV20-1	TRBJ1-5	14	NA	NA	TGCAGTGCTAGAGATTCAAGCTACTATCAGCCCCAGCATTTT	CSARDSSYYQPQHF
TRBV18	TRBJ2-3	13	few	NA	TGTGCCAGCTCACCGGGAAGAACAGATACGCAGTATTTT	CASSPGRTDTQYF
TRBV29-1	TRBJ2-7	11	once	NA	TGCAGCGCATCGACGAACTACGAGCAGTACTTC	CSASTNYEQYF
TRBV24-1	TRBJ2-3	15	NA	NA	TGTGCCACCAGTGCCTGGGACCGCGGCACAGATACGCAGTATTTT	CATSAWDRGTDTQYF
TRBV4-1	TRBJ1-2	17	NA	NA	TGCGCCAGCAGCCAAGATGTAAGGACAGACCTTAACTATGGCTACACCTTC	CASSQDVRTDLNYGYTF
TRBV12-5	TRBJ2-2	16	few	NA	TGTGCTAGTGGTTTGGTGATAGGCACGAACACCGGGGAGCTGTTTTTT	CASGLVIGTNTGELFF
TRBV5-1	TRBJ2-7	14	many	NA	TGCGCCAGCAGCTTAGGGACGTATTCCTACGAGCAGTACTTC	CASSLGTYSYEQYF
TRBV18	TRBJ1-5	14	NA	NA	TGTGCCAGCTCAGTACAGGGAGGTGAGCAGCCCCAGCATTTT	CASSVQGGEQPQHF
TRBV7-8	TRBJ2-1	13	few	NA	TGTGCCAGCAGCTCGACTCGGACGTCTGAGCAGTTCTTC	CASSSTRTSEQFF
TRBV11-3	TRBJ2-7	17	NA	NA	TGTGCCAGCAGCTCGAGTTATAAGGCCCTCAGCTCCTACGAGCAGTACTTC	CASSSSYKALSSYEQYF
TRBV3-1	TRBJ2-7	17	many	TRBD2	TGTGCCAGCAGCCCTCTACCAACCGGGACTAGGAGGACCGAGCAGTACTTC	CASSPLPTGTRRTEQYF
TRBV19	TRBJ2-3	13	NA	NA	TGTGCCAGTAGGTACCGGGCCACTGATACGCAGTATTTT	CASRYRATDTQYF
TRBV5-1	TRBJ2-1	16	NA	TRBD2	TGCGCCAGCAGCTTGTTAGCGGGAGGAGTGGGCAATGAGCAGTTCTTC	CASSLLAGGVGNEQFF
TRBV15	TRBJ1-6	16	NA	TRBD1	TGTGCCACCAGCACCCTACAGGGGGCGAATAATTCACCCCTCCACTTT	CATSTLQGANNSPLHF
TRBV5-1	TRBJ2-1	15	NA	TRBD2	TGCGCCAGCAGCCCCGTCAGCGGGAGCAGAAATGAGCAGTTCTTC	CASSPVSGSRNEQFF
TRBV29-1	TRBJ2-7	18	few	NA	TGCAGCGCTACCACCTACAGGGATGCGGGAGTAAGGGTCCGGGAGCAGTACTTC	CSATTYRDAGVRVREQYF
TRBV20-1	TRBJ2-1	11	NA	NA	TGCAGTGTTTTGGACGGGAATGAGCAGCTCTTC	CSVLDGNEQLF
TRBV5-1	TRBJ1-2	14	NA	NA	TGCGCCAGCAGCTTGGAGGCGGGCACTTATGGCTACACCTTC	CASSLEAGTYGYTF
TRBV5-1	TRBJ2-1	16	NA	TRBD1	TGCGCCAGCAGCATCCCCCGGGACAGGGGCTACAATGAGCAGTTCTTC	CASSIPRDRGYNEQFF
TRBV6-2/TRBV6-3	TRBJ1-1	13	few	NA	TGTGCCAGCAGTTACATGGGGGACACTGAAGCTTTCTTT	CASSYMGDTEAFF
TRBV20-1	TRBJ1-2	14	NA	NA	TGCAGTGCTAGTCTCAGTATTTCTAACTATGGCTACACCTTC	CSASLSISNYGYTF
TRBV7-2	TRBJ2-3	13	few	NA	TGTGCCAGCAGCTACATACGACAAGATACGCAGTATTTT	CASSYIRQDTQYF
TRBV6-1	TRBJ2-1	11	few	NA	TGTGCCAGCAACTGGGGAAATGAGCAGTTCTTC	CASNWGNEQFF
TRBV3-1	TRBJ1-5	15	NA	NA	TGTGCCAGCAGCCAAGATCCGAACCCGGCTCAGCCCCAGCATTTT	CASSQDPNPAQPQHF
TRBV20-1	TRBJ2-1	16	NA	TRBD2	TGCAGTGCTAGAGATAGCGGGACCCATATCCGCTATGAGCAGTTCTTC	CSARDSGTHIRYEQFF
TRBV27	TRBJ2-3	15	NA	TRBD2	TGTGCCAGCAGTTCCAGACTAGCGGTGAGAGATACGCAGTATTTT	CASSSRLAVRDTQYF
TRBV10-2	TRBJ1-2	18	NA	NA	TGCGCCAGCAGTACGTCCGGCGAGCCTTCCAATGATAACTATGGCTACACCTTC	CASSTSGEPSNDNYGYTF
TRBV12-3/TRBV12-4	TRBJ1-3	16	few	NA	TGTGCCAGCAGTTTTTACGACTGGAGCTCTGGAAACACCATATATTTT	CASSFYDWSSGNTIYF
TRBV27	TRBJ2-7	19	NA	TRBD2	TGTGCCAGCAGTTCCAGACTAGCGGGGGGCCAAAGAGGATCGAAAGAGCAGTACTTC	CASSSRLAGGQRGSKEQYF
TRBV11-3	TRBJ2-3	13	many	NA	TGTGCCAGCAGCTTAAATCCCGGAGATACGCAGTATTTT	CASSLNPGDTQYF
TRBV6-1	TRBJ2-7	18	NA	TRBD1	TGTGCCAGCAGCTCCCGTGGCAAGGGCAGGGGGCTTTCTTACGAGCAGTACTTC	CASSSRGKGRGLSYEQYF
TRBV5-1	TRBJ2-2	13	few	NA	TGCGCCAGCAGCTTGGCTGTGTCCGGGGAGCTGTTTTTT	CASSLAVSGELFF
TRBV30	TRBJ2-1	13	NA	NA	TGTGCCTGGAGTCTAATGGGGAGGAATGAGCAGTTCTTC	CAWSLMGRNEQFF
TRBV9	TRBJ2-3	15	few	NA	TGTGCCAGCAGCTCAGCACTAGGAAGCACAGATACGCAGTATTTT	CASSSALGSTDTQYF
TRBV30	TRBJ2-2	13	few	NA	TGTGCCTGGAGTCAAGGGGGGACCGGGGAGCTGTTTTTT	CAWSQGGTGELFF
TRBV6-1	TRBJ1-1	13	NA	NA	TGTGCCAGCAGGACTGTGAGACAGGCTGAAGCTTTCTTT	CASRTVRQAEAFF
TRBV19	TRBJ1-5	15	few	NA	TGTGCCAGTAGCCCCGGCAGGGACGGGAATCAGCCCCAGCATTTT	CASSPGRDGNQPQHF
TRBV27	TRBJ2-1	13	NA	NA	TGTGCCAGCAGTTGGGAAGCAAACAATGAGCAGTTCTTC	CASSWEANNEQFF